The 32 T cell receptor beta chains below come from one sample, sequenced in a study of blood T cell repertoires in COVID-19. Profiled with immunoSEQ multiplex PCR; TCRdb holds only in-frame clones, not every one. The sample lists 150,000 to 160,000 clones, 70% to 85% occurring once. The source material was peripheral blood. The receptors were sampled from a woman aged 45-65 years with acute or convalescent COVID-19.

The chain links TRBV7-9 to TRBJ1-5; 8 bases align to TRBD1. J was trimmed by 2 bases and V by 2 bases; bases with no gene match: 11. Germline lookup yields CDR1 SEHNR and CDR2 FQNEAQ (reference sequence). This CDR3 is 18 amino acids long. The DNA for the CDR3 is TGTGCCAGCAGCTTATTCCAGGGGGCCGGTTATGGCAATCAGCCCCAGCATTTT. Residues: CASSLFQGAGYGNQPQHF.

The count of this clone is one. The J gene is TRBJ1-2, the V gene TRBV7-9; TRBD1 aligns across 9 bases. Germline-derived CDR1 and CDR2 are SEHNR and FQNEAQ (reference sequence). This CDR3 is built from 15 residues. The trim removed 5 bases at V and 7 bases at J, leaving 11 bases unmatched. The DNA for the CDR3 is TGTGCCAGCAGCGGTCCGACAGGGGGAGGCAGTGGCTACACCTTC. It yields the protein CASSGPTGGGSGYTF.

This chain connects TRBV19 to TRBJ1-1; TRBD1 might be the D (5 bases). Deletions cut 6 bases from V and 3 bases from J, with 11 bases between. Germline values: CDR1 LNHDA, CDR2 SQIVND (reference sequence). The CDR3 sequence is 13 residues long. The CDR3 nucleotides read TGTGCCAGTAGCCCGACAGATTACACTGAAGCTTTCTTT. Residues: CASSPTDYTEAFF.

The chain combines TRBV13 with TRBJ2-3, with a possible D match to TRBD2 (5 bases). V was shortened by 4 bases and J by 4 bases, with 21 bases between the two germline ends. The CDR3 has 17 amino acids. Germline V gene lookup returns CDR1 PRHDT and CDR2 FYEKMQ (reference sequence). CDR3 bases: TGTGCCAGCAGCTCCCGAATCGGGGAGATCGGGTCAGATACGCAGTATTTT. Its protein is CASSSRIGEIGSDTQYF.

V is TRBV6-2 or TRBV6-3 and J is TRBJ2-2; D unclear. CDR1 and CDR2 from the germline V gene are MNHEY and SVGEGT. Trimming stripped 1 base from V and 8 bases from J, with 11 bases between. This CDR3 has 14 amino acids. The DNA of the CDR3 is TGTGCCAGCAGTTACTTATCCCCAGTAGGGGAGCTGTTTTTT. Translated, it gives CASSYLSPVGELFF.

The chain has TRBV5-1 and TRBJ1-1; D is possibly TRBD1 (5 bases). CDR1 is SGHRS and CDR2 is YFSETQ in the germline V gene. V lost 4 bases to trimming and J lost 2 bases, with 12 bases between them. CDR3 length: 14 residues. The chain's CDR3 is CASSPTTANTEAFF. The CDR3 region has the DNA TGCGCCAGCAGCCCAACGACAGCAAACACTGAAGCTTTCTTT.

The chain joins TRBV18 to TRBJ2-2, with D maybe TRBD2 (6 bases). The germline CDR1 and CDR2 sequences are KGHSH and LQKENI. V lost 6 bases and J 0 bases, leaving 14 bases between the germline ends. The CDR3 is made up of 16 amino acids. The CDR3: CASSPERVPNTGELFF. The CDR3 DNA follows: TGTGCCAGCTCCCCTGAGCGGGTTCCGAACACCGGGGAGCTGTTTTTT.

The chain links TRBV18 to TRBJ2-1; TRBD1 is a possible D gene (5 bases). The V end lost 6 bases, the J end lost 10 bases, and 16 bases lay between the germline ends. The germline V gene encodes CDR1 KGHSH and CDR2 LQKENI. The CDR3 length is 13 residues. The CDR3 protein is CASSPTPGWEQFF. CDR3 DNA: TGTGCCAGCTCGCCGACCCCAGGGTGGGAGCAGTTCTTC.

This rearrangement joins TRBV6-5 to TRBJ1-4, with 8 bases fitting TRBD1. Germline trimming cut 4 bases from V and 2 bases from J; bases unmatched to any gene: 0. The CDR3 has 14 residues. Germline V lookup: CDR1 MNHEY, CDR2 SVGAGI. CDR3 amino acids: CASSWTGTNEKLFF. The DNA of the CDR3 is TGTGCCAGCAGTTGGACAGGGACTAATGAAAAACTGTTTTTT.

The rearrangement links TRBV5-6 to TRBJ2-5; perhaps TRBD1 as D (6 bases). V shed 4 bases and J shed 1 base, with 11 bases lying between them. Looked up from germline, CDR1 is SGHDT and CDR2 is YYEEEE. This CDR3 comprises 14 residues. The CDR3 DNA reads TGTGCCAGCAGCGCCCGGGACACCCAAGAGACCCAGTACTTC. This sequence encodes CASSARDTQETQYF.

The chain links TRBV9 to TRBJ2-1, with D perhaps TRBD2 (5 bases). The CDR3 contains 17 residues. Germline CDR1 reads SGDLS; CDR2 reads YYNGEE. V gave up 2 bases and J gave up 0 bases, with 15 bases separating them. The CDR3 is CASSVSLAIGSYNEQFF. The DNA of the CDR3 is TGTGCCAGCAGCGTCTCCCTAGCCATTGGCTCCTACAATGAGCAGTTCTTC.

CDR3 in amino acids: CAFTRTGRGYEQYF. CDR3 sequence (DNA): TGTGCCTTCACGAGGACAGGCCGGGGCTACGAGCAGTACTTC. The V and J genes are TRBV30 and TRBJ2-7, with 7 bases identical to TRBD1. Germline V gene lookup returns CDR1 GTSNPN and CDR2 SVGIG (reference sequence). The CDR3 spans 14 residues. The trim removed 7 bases at V and 3 bases at J, leaving 12 bases unmatched. Using reference TRBV30 and TRBJ2-7 for the parts outside the CDR3, the full variable domain is SQTIHQWPATLVQPVGSPLSLECTVEGTSNPNLYWYRQAAGRGLQLLFYSVGIGQISSEVPQNLSASRPQDRQFILSSKKLLLSDSGFYLCAFTRTGRGYEQYFGPGTRLTVT.

This chain uses TRBV5-6 with TRBJ2-5, with TRBD2 matching over 7 bases. V lost 1 base, J lost 6 bases, and 6 bases stayed unmatched. The CDR3 contains 14 residues. Germline assignment: CDR1 SGHDT and CDR2 YYEEEE. CDR3 region: CASSLRAGSKTQYF. The CDR3 bases are TGTGCCAGCAGCTTGCGAGCGGGGTCCAAGACCCAGTACTTC.

V usage is TRBV10-1 and J usage is TRBJ1-5; D perhaps matches TRBD1 (5 bases). The CDR3 consists of 13 residues. Trimming took off 9 bases at V and 5 bases at J, with 14 bases between the two ends. The germline V gene encodes CDR1 WNHNN and CDR2 SYGVQD (reference sequence). The CDR3 here is CARNDSLHQPQHF. CDR3 nucleotides: TGCGCCAGAAACGACAGCTTACATCAGCCCCAGCATTTT.

This clone was counted a few times. The chain uses TRBV29-1 and TRBJ2-1; possibly TRBD2 for D (7 bases). The CDR3 is made up of 16 amino acids. V lost 2 bases and J 1 base, leaving 15 bases between the germline ends. Germline-derived CDR1 and CDR2 are SQVTM and ANQGSEA. CDR3 nucleotides: TGCAGCGTTGAATGGGTCGCGGGGGCTTCCTACAATGAGCAGTTCTTC. Amino acids: CSVEWVAGASYNEQFF.

This clone has a single count. The chain joins TRBV11-2 to TRBJ1-2; tentative D call: TRBD1 (5 bases). V lost 1 base, J lost 5 bases, and 14 bases lay in between. There are 15 residues in the CDR3. CDR1 is SGHAT, CDR2 FQNNGV, per germline. The CDR3 sequence is CASSLGGRTGYGYTF. The CDR3 DNA reads as TGTGCCAGCAGCTTAGGGGGCAGGACCGGGTATGGCTACACCTTC.

With respect to this clone: Its ends do not fully match the called genes, so a read error is possible. The V and J genes are TRBV18 and TRBJ2-2; tentative D call: TRBD2 (6 bases). CDR1 KGHSH and CDR2 LQKENI come from the germline V gene. This CDR3 comprises 16 residues. The CDR3 loop reads CASSPLLGGIPGELFF. As DNA, the CDR3 is TGTGCCAGCTCCCCACTCCTTGGAGGGATCCCGGGGGAGCTGTTTTTT.

This clone has more than one count but fewer than ten. This sample includes further DNA sequences coding for the same CDR3. This chain connects TRBV7-2 to TRBJ2-1; 11 nucleotides agree with TRBD2. The CDR3 consists of 15 residues. In germline, CDR1 is SGHTA, CDR2 FQGNSA. With 6 bases clipped from V and 4 bases from J, the junction kept 5 bases outside the gene matches. CDR3 nucleotides: TGTGCCAGCAGTCCGGGACTAGCGGTTTACAATGAGCAGTTCTTC. Residues: CASSPGLAVYNEQFF.

CDR3 in DNA: TGTGCCAGCAGCGGCGACAGGGTTAGTTTGGACACAGATACGCAGTATTTT. It yields the protein CASSGDRVSLDTDTQYF. The chain employs TRBV9 and TRBJ2-3; 7 nucleotides agree with TRBD1. V was clipped by 3 bases and J by 2 bases; unmatched bases: 12. Germline V gene lookup returns CDR1 SGDLS and CDR2 YYNGEE. This CDR3 is 17 amino acids long.

The chain uses TRBV6-1 and TRBJ1-2; D is ambiguous. The germline CDR1 and CDR2 sequences are MNHNS and SASEGT. The CDR3 totals 13 residues. V was trimmed by 3 bases and J by 1 base, leaving 6 bases between them. Written as DNA, the CDR3 is TGTGCCAGCAGTGACACAGATAACTATGGCTACACCTTC. Amino acid sequence: CASSDTDNYGYTF.

V usage is TRBV7-2 and J usage is TRBJ2-1; TRBD1 is a possible D gene (5 bases). Between the trimmed V and J ends, which lost 8 bases and 12 bases, there was a span of 14 bases. There are 11 residues in the CDR3. Germline values: CDR1 SGHTA, CDR2 FQGNSA. CDR3 sequence (DNA): TGTGCCAGCGGCAGACGAAGGGGGCAGTTCTTC. This codes for CASGRRRGQFF.

The chain joins TRBV2 to TRBJ2-2; maybe TRBD1 (6 bases). The CDR3 is 14 amino acids. Germline loops: CDR1 SNHLY, CDR2 FYNNEI. V gave up 8 bases and J gave up 1 base, with 11 bases separating them. The CDR3 region has the DNA TGTGCCAGCCATTTGACAGGGAACACCGGGGAGCTGTTTTTT. This translates into CASHLTGNTGELFF.

V gene TRBV5-6 combines with J gene TRBJ1-2; D possibly corresponds to TRBD1 (6 bases). CDR3 size: 14 residues. V was clipped by 0 bases and J by 4 bases, with 10 bases between them. Germline-derived CDR1 and CDR2 are SGHDT and YYEEEE. CDR3 nucleotide sequence: TGTGCCAGCAGCTTGGACAGGGCCACCTATGGCTACACCTTC. This encodes CASSLDRATYGYTF.

The chain carries TRBV19 and TRBJ1-5; 10 nucleotides agree with TRBD1. The CDR3 spans 17 residues. Germline V gene lookup returns CDR1 LNHDA and CDR2 SQIVND (reference sequence). Trimming took 7 bases from V and 5 from J; bases not matched to a gene: 14. This CDR3 reads CASIGWDRGGFDQPQHF. CDR3 nucleotide sequence: TGTGCCAGTATCGGCTGGGACAGGGGTGGTTTCGATCAGCCCCAGCATTTT. Full variable domain (remainder filled in from reference TRBV19 and TRBJ1-5): DGGITQSPKYLFRKEGQNVTLSCEQNLNHDAMYWYRQDPGQGLRLIYYSQIVNDFQKGDIAEGYSVSREKKESFPLTVTSAQKNPTAFYLCASIGWDRGGFDQPQHFGDGTRLSIL.

This chain links TRBV2 with TRBJ2-3; possibly TRBD1 for D (5 bases). CDR3 length: 14 amino acids. Deletions cut 6 bases from V and 1 base from J, with 11 bases between. Per germline, CDR1 SNHLY and CDR2 FYNNEI. The CDR3 coding sequence is TGTGCCAGCAGATGGACACTGGGCACAGATACGCAGTATTTT. The encoded protein is CASRWTLGTDTQYF. The full variable domain, in which reference TRBV2 and TRBJ2-3 provide the parts outside the CDR3, is EPEVTQTPSHQVTQMGQEVILRCVPISNHLYFYWYRQILGQKVEFLVSFYNNEISEKSEIFDDQFSVERPDGSNFTLKIRSTKLEDSAMYFCASRWTLGTDTQYFGPGTRLTVL.

The chain couples TRBV5-4 to TRBJ2-7; D is possibly TRBD2 (6 bases). Trimming pared 2 bases from V and 0 bases from J, leaving 12 bases between. The length of the CDR3 is 15 residues. Germline V lookup: CDR1 SGHNT, CDR2 YYREEE (reference sequence). The CDR3 sequence: CASSFGGTFSYEQYF. CDR3 nucleotides: TGTGCCAGCAGCTTCGGCGGGACTTTCTCCTACGAGCAGTACTTC.

Of note for this clone: One end of the junction varies from germline; a read error may be responsible. The genes are TRBV28 and TRBJ2-7, with 7 bases identical to TRBD1. The germline V gene encodes CDR1 MDHEN and CDR2 SYDVKM. The CDR3 loop spans 14 amino acids. The CDR3 region has the DNA TGTGCCTGCAGTTTAGCAGGGGGCTCCTACGAGCAGTACTTC. Translation gives CACSLAGGSYEQYF. The full variable domain, in which reference TRBV28 and TRBJ2-7 provide the parts outside the CDR3, is DVKVTQSSRYLVKRTGEKVFLECVQDMDHENMFWYRQDPGLGLRLIYFSYDVKMKEKGDIPEGYSVSREKKERFSLILESASTNQTSMYLCACSLAGGSYEQYFGPGTRLTVT.

This sequence joins TRBV7-2 and TRBJ2-5; possibly TRBD1 for D (6 bases). V lost 3 bases and J lost 3, with 8 bases in between. The CDR3 consists of 13 residues. Per germline, CDR1 SGHTA and CDR2 FQGNSA. Here the CDR3 reads CASSFYREETQYF. The CDR3 DNA sequence: TGTGCCAGCAGCTTCTACAGGGAAGAGACCCAGTACTTC.

This sequence joins TRBV11-2 and TRBJ2-7, with 9 bases fitting TRBD1. The CDR3 has 14 residues. CDR1 is SGHAT and CDR2 is FQNNGV in the germline V gene. J lost 3 bases, V lost 4 bases, and 4 bases had no gene match. The CDR3 loop is CASSWTGQGYEQYF. CDR3 DNA sequence: TGTGCCAGCAGCTGGACGGGACAGGGCTACGAGCAGTACTTC.

The gene calls are TRBV9 and TRBJ2-3; D might be TRBD2 (6 bases). Trimming removed 2 bases at V and 6 bases at J, with 13 bases between. Germline V gene lookup returns CDR1 SGDLS and CDR2 YYNGEE. The CDR3 spans 14 residues. The CDR3 nucleotides are TGTGCCAGCAGCGTCACTAGCTATGCTGATACGCAGTATTTT. Translating gives CASSVTSYADTQYF.

V gene TRBV19 combines with J gene TRBJ2-7, with D perhaps matching TRBD1 (5 bases). The CDR3 is made up of 16 amino acids. Germline values: CDR1 LNHDA, CDR2 SQIVND (reference sequence). With 3 bases removed from V and 0 bases from J, the gap between germline ends came to 15 bases. CDR3 residues: CASSIYRTPSSYEQYF. The CDR3 DNA is TGTGCCAGTAGTATCTATAGGACACCTTCCTCCTACGAGCAGTACTTC. The variable domain in full, completed from reference TRBV19 and TRBJ2-7, reads DGGITQSPKYLFRKEGQNVTLSCEQNLNHDAMYWYRQDPGQGLRLIYYSQIVNDFQKGDIAEGYSVSREKKESFPLTVTSAQKNPTAFYLCASSIYRTPSSYEQYFGPGTRLTVT.

This chain links TRBV28 with TRBJ2-7; D unresolved. The germline V and J ends were trimmed by 6 bases and 3 bases, with 9 bases remaining between them. The CDR3 covers 12 residues. Per the germline V gene, CDR1 is MDHEN and CDR2 is SYDVKM. The CDR3 reads CASRDTFYEQYF. As DNA, the CDR3 is TGTGCCAGCAGAGACACTTTCTACGAGCAGTACTTC.